The rows below give T cell receptor beta chains drawn from one sample of a study of shared clonotypes between healthy human individuals. Profiled with immunoSEQ multiplex PCR; TCRdb holds only in-frame clones, not every one. The table shows about 2 million clones, with about 95% occurring only once. Material: naive CD8+ T cells sorted from blood. All receptors come from a man aged 18 to 29 in good health. The CDR3 runs from the conserved cysteine through the conserved F or W. D genes are given only for firm matches. Clone size appears in some rows only: once, few, many, or a class for an expanded clone.

TRBV28,TRBD2,NA,17,TRBJ2-3,TGTGCCAGCAGTTCGGGACTAGCGGGGAATAGCACAGATACGCAGTATTTT,CASSSGLAGNSTDTQYF
TRBV7-9,TRBD2,NA,16,TRBJ2-1,TGTGCCAGCAGCTCCGGGACTAGCGGGAGGTTTAGTGAGCAGTTCTTC,CASSSGTSGRFSEQFF
TRBV27,NA,NA,16,TRBJ2-2,TGTGCCAGCAGTTTATCACTCAAGGGTCCAACCGGGGAGCTGTTTTTT,CASSLSLKGPTGELFF
TRBV27,NA,once,13,TRBJ2-7,TGTGCCAGCAGTTACAGGGACGTTTACGAGCAGTACTTC,CASSYRDVYEQYF
TRBV13,TRBD2,NA,17,TRBJ2-3,TGTGCCAGCAGCTTAGCGGCTAGCGGGATTCTAACAGATACGCAGTATTTT,CASSLAASGILTDTQYF
TRBV29-1,NA,NA,13,TRBJ2-7,TGCAGCGTTGAAGGTTCAGGGATGAACGAGCAGTACTTC,CSVEGSGMNEQYF
TRBV4-1,NA,NA,14,TRBJ2-7,TGCGCCAGCAGCCAGGCCTTTGGAGGCTACGAGCAGTACTTC,CASSQAFGGYEQYF
TRBV2,NA,NA,16,TRBJ1-2,TGTGCCAGCAGTGAGCCGGGAGGGGGGAGTCAAGTTGGCTACACCTTC,CASSEPGGGSQVGYTF
TRBV9,NA,NA,16,TRBJ2-1,TGTGCCAGCAGCTTCCCCCCGGCTAGCGTTTACAATGAGCAGTTCTTC,CASSFPPASVYNEQFF
TRBV19,NA,NA,13,TRBJ2-7,TGTGCCAGTAGTATTATGATGGGGAGCGAGCAGTACTTC,CASSIMMGSEQYF
TRBV30,TRBD2,NA,15,TRBJ2-3,TGTGCCTGGACTAGCGGGATCGGGCCCACAGATACGCAGTATTTT,CAWTSGIGPTDTQYF
TRBV9,TRBD1,NA,14,TRBJ1-4,TGTGCCAGCAGCGCAAGACGGGACAGGGAGGGACTGTTTTTT,CASSARRDREGLFF